This TCR beta chain was found in a study of beta chain features in type 1 diabetes. Trimming cost V 0 bases and J 5 bases; bases outside gene matches: 3. This CDR3 region has 14 residues. Germline V lookup: CDR1 SGHTA, CDR2 FQGNSA. Expressed TCRB transcripts were sequenced because the entire RNA isolate underwent reverse transcription. Repertoires were generated with immunoSEQ multiplex PCR, while TCRdb's copy carries only in-frame clones and drops some. This sample has 310,000 or so clones, with 8% found just once. Sequenced: central memory CD4+ T cells from blood. The chain links TRBV7-2 to TRBJ2-7; 8 bases are shared with TRBD2. The clonotype was recovered from a woman aged 18-29 years in good health. For the CDR3, the DNA is TGTGCCAGCAGCTTAGCGCTAGCGGGTAACGAGCAGTACTTC. Its protein product is CASSLALAGNEQYF. The full variable domain, with the rest looked up from reference TRBV7-2 and TRBJ2-7, is GAGVSQSPSNKVTEKGKDVELRCDPISGHTALYWYRQSLGQGLEFLIYFQGNSAPDKSGLPSDRFSAERTGGSVSTLTIQRTQQEDSAVYLCASSLALAGNEQYFGPGTRLTVT.